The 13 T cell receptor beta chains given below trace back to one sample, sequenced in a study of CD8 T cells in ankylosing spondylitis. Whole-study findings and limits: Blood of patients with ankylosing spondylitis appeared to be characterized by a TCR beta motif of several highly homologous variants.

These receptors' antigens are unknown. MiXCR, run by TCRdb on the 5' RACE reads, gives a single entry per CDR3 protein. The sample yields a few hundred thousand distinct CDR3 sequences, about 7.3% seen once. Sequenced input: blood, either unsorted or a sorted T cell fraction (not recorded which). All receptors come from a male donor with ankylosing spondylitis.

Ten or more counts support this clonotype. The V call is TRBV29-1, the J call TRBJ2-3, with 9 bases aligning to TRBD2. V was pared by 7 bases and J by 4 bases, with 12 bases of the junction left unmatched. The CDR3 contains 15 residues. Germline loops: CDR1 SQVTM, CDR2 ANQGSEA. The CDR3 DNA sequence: TGCAGCGCACAATCGGCTAGCGGGAATGCAGATACGCAGTATTTT. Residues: CSAQSASGNADTQYF.

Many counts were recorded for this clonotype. CDR3 nucleotides: TGTGCCGCCCGGCAGTTGAACACTGAAGCTTTCTTT. Translation: CAARQLNTEAFF. The rearrangement joins TRBV28 to TRBJ1-1; D uncertain. The CDR3 extends over 12 amino acids. Looked up from germline, CDR1 is MDHEN and CDR2 is SYDVKM. Trimming took 11 bases from V and 0 from J, leaving 10 bases between them.

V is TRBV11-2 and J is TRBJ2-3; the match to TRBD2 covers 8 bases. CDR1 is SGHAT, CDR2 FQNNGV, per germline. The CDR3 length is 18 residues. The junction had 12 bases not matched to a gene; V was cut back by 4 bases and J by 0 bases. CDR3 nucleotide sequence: TGTGCCAGCAGCTCAGAGGGTGTAGCGGGGTTGAGCACAGATACGCAGTATTTT. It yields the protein CASSSEGVAGLSTDTQYF.

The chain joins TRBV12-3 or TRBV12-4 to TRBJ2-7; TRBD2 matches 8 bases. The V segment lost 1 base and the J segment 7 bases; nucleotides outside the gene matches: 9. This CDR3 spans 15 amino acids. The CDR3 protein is CASSLGVFLAGEQYF. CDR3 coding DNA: TGTGCCAGCAGTTTAGGGGTTTTTTTAGCGGGGGAGCAGTACTTC.

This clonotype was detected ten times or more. CDR3 protein: CASSPYPRGENSPLHF. CDR3 coding DNA: TGTGCCAGCAGTCCTTACCCCAGGGGAGAAAATTCACCCCTCCACTTT. The V gene is TRBV6-1, the J gene TRBJ1-6; possible D gene TRBD1, 6 bases. Germline V gene sequence: CDR1 MNHNS, CDR2 SASEGT. V was trimmed by 5 bases and J by 7 bases, leaving 18 bases between them. The CDR3 has 16 residues.

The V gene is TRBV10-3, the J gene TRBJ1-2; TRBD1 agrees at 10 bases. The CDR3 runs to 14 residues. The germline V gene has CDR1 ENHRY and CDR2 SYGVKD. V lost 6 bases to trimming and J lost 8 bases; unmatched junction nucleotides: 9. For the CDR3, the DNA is TGTGCCATCAGCGAACTGACAGGGGGCCGGGGCTACACCTTC. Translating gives CAISELTGGRGYTF.

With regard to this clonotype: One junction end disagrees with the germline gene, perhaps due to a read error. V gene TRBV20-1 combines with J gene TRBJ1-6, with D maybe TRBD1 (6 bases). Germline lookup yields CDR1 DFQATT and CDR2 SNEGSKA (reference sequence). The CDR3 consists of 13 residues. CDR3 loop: CSAAGVADSPPHF. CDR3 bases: TGCAGTGCGGCAGGGGTGGCTGATTCACCCCCCCACTTT.

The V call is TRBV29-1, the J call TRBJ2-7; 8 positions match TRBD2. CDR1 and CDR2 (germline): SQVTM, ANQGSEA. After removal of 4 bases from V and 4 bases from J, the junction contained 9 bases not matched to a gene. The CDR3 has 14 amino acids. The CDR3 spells CSVVYTSGLYEQYF. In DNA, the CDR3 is TGCAGCGTTGTTTACACTAGCGGATTATACGAGCAGTACTTC.

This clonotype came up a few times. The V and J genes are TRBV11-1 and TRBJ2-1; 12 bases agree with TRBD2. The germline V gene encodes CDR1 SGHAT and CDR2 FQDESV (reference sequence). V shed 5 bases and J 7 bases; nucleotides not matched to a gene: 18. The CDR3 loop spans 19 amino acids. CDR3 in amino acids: CASSPSPTSGGSSWNEQFF. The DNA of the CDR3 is TGTGCCAGCAGCCCCTCTCCAACTAGCGGGGGGTCTTCTTGGAATGAGCAGTTCTTC. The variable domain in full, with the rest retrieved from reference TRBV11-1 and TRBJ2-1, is EAEVAQSPRYKITEKSQAVAFWCDPISGHATLYWYRQILGQGPELLVQFQDESVVDDSQLPKDRFSAERLKGVDSTLKIQPAELGDSAMYLCASSPSPTSGGSSWNEQFFGPGTRLTVL.

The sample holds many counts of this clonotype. CDR3 nucleotides: TGTGCCAGCAGCCAAGATGAGATTGGACTAGCGGGACCCGGGGAGCTGTTTTTT. Translated, it gives CASSQDEIGLAGPGELFF. J is TRBJ2-2 and V is TRBV4-2; 12 bases are a match to TRBD2. Per germline, CDR1 LGHNA and CDR2 YNFKEQ. J gave up 6 bases and V 0 bases, and 8 bases lay outside the gene matches. The CDR3 is made up of 18 amino acids.

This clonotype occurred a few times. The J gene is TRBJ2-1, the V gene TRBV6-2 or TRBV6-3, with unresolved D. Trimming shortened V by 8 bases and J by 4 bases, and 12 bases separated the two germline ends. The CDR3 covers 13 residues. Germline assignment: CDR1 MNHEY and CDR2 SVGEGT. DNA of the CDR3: TGTGCCAGCGCCGCGGCCCCATACAATGAGCAGTTCTTC. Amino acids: CASAAAPYNEQFF.

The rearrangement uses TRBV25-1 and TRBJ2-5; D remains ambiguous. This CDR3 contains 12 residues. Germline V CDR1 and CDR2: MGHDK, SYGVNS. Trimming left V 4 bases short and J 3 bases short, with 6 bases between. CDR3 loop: CASSVGKETQYF. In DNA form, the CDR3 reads TGTGCCAGCAGTGTAGGAAAAGAGACCCAGTACTTC.

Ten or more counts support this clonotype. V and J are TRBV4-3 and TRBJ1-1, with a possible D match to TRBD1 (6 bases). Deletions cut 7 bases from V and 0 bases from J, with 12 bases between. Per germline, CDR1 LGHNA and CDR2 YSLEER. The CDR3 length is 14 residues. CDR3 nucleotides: TGCGCCAGCACCCTGGACAGAATGAACACTGAAGCTTTCTTT. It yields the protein CASTLDRMNTEAFF.